These 11 T cell receptor beta chains were sequenced from one sample in a study of CD8 T cells in Susac syndrome. cDNA came from roughly 0.47 to 1 ug RNA primed by random hexamers. TCRdb reprocessed the immunoSEQ multiplex PCR reads via MiXCR and lists one record per CDR3 protein. The sample lists almost 450,000 distinct CDR3 sequences, 85% occurring once. Material: CD8+ T cells from PBMCs. The receptors were sampled from a human donor with multiple sclerosis.

The V gene is TRBV3-1, the J gene TRBJ2-1; D is possibly TRBD1 (6 bases). The CDR3 has 15 amino acids. Germline V gene data show CDR1 as LGHDT and CDR2 as YNNKEL (reference sequence). Trimming took 0 bases from V and 2 from J, leaving 8 bases between them. The CDR3 reads CASSQDRGPYNEQFF. The CDR3 nucleotides read TGTGCCAGCAGCCAAGACAGGGGACCCTACAATGAGCAGTTCTTC.

J is TRBJ2-7 and V is TRBV2, with D perhaps matching TRBD1 (5 bases). Germline CDR1 SNHLY, CDR2 FYNNEI. The CDR3 totals 15 residues. V lost 0 bases to trimming and J lost 2 bases, with 11 bases between them. CDR3 region: CASSEATVATYEQYF. The CDR3 nucleotides are TGTGCCAGCAGTGAAGCGACAGTAGCTACCTACGAGCAGTACTTC.

The chain recombines TRBV5-1 with TRBJ1-1; D gene unclear. CDR3 length equals 14 residues. From germline, CDR1 is SGHRS and CDR2 YFSETQ. Between the trimmed V and J ends, which lost 1 base and 3 bases, there was a span of 10 bases. The CDR3 coding sequence is TGCGCCAGCAGCTTGCTGCCCGACGACACTGAAGCTTTCTTT. It is translated as CASSLLPDDTEAFF.

This clonotype was recorded once. The rearrangement links TRBV6-1 to TRBJ1-1; 7 bases match TRBD1. This CDR3 has 12 amino acids. Unmatched junction bases numbered 3, after V lost 7 bases and J lost 4 bases. Germline CDR1 is MNHNS and CDR2 is SASEGT. The CDR3 is CASTRGFTEAFF. The CDR3 DNA sequence: TGTGCCAGCACCAGGGGGTTCACTGAAGCTTTCTTT.

CDR3 sequence reads: CASSPTTAYGYTF. The CDR3 DNA is TGTGCCAGCAGTCCGACGACAGCCTATGGCTACACCTTC. This chain links TRBV12-3 or TRBV12-4 with TRBJ1-2; maybe TRBD1 (5 bases). This CDR3 has 13 residues. V dropped 5 bases and J dropped 4 bases, with 11 bases sitting between them.

The chain couples TRBV20-1 to TRBJ2-2; maybe TRBD2 (5 bases). The CDR3 sequence is 13 residues long. V lost 8 bases to trimming and J lost 2 bases, with 12 bases between them. CDR1 and CDR2 (germline): DFQATT, SNEGSKA (reference sequence). Written as DNA, the CDR3 is TGCAGTCCCATGGACTTTAACACCGGGGAGCTGTTTTTT. Its translation is CSPMDFNTGELFF.

The gene calls are TRBV7-6 and TRBJ1-3; no reliable D call. This CDR3 contains 16 residues. Germline-derived CDR1 and CDR2 are SGHVS and FNYEAQ. V lost 5 bases and J lost 0, with 14 bases in between. The CDR3 reads CASSPTTGGSGNTIYF. The CDR3 region has the DNA TGTGCCAGCAGCCCTACCACGGGCGGCTCTGGAAACACCATATATTTT.

Here the CDR3 reads CASSLEYRTGCNEQYF. The CDR3 DNA reads as TGTGCCAGCAGTTTAGAGTATCGGACAGGGTGTAACGAGCAGTACTTC. The V call is TRBV27, the J call TRBJ2-7; TRBD1 aligns across 8 bases. Trimming at V came to 2 bases and at J to 5 bases, leaving 11 bases not matched to a gene. Germline assignment: CDR1 MNHEY and CDR2 SMNVEV (reference sequence). The CDR3 runs to 16 residues.

This chain links TRBV4-1 with TRBJ1-6; D might be TRBD1 (6 bases). Between the trimmed V and J ends, which lost 4 bases and 6 bases, there was a span of 19 bases. This CDR3 has 17 residues. Germline lookup yields CDR1 MGHRA and CDR2 YSYEKL. The DNA for the CDR3 is TGCGCCAGCAGCCCCTCCTCCTCGGGGGCTGGTAATTCACCCCTCCACTTT. Its translation: CASSPSSSGAGNSPLHF.

The CDR3 region is CAWTGTGFNQPQHF. CDR3 nucleotides: TGTGCCTGGACTGGGACAGGATTTAATCAGCCCCAGCATTTT. This chain uses TRBV30 with TRBJ1-5; TRBD1 matches 8 bases. J lost 4 bases, V lost 4 bases, and 6 bases had no gene match. The CDR3 sequence is 14 residues long. The V gene's germline CDR1 is GTSNPN and CDR2 SVGIG (reference sequence).

The chain joins TRBV4-1 to TRBJ2-2; 7 bases are a match to TRBD2. With 8 bases clipped from V and 0 bases from J, the junction kept 12 bases outside the gene matches. Germline values: CDR1 MGHRA, CDR2 YSYEKL. The CDR3 is 17 amino acids. The CDR3 loop is CASGGGEETANTGELFF. CDR3 sequence (DNA): TGCGCCAGCGGTGGGGGGGAGGAAACCGCGAACACCGGGGAGCTGTTTTTT.